These 22 T cell receptor beta chains were sequenced from one sample in a study of blood T cell repertoires in COVID-19. Assay: immunoSEQ multiplex PCR; the TCRdb copy retains only in-frame clones and omits some. The table lists about 150,000 clones, over 90% of them singletons. What was sequenced was peripheral blood. These receptors originate from a man aged 50 or older with acute or convalescent COVID-19.

This clone was detected once. V gene TRBV5-1 combines with J gene TRBJ2-1; 10 bases fit TRBD2. The V and J ends lost 4 bases and 1 base, in that order; junction bases with no gene match: 2. The CDR3 spans 15 residues. Germline lookup yields CDR1 SGHRS and CDR2 YFSETQ. Here the CDR3 reads CASSKTSGSYNEQFF. The CDR3 coding sequence is TGCGCCAGCAGCAAGACTAGCGGGTCCTACAATGAGCAGTTCTTC.

This chain uses TRBV10-2 with TRBJ2-1; 7 nucleotides match TRBD2. CDR1 is WSHSY and CDR2 is SAAADI in the germline V gene. This CDR3 has 14 residues. The DNA of the CDR3 is TGCGCTACTAAATTGCGGGAGTCCCCCAATGAGCAGTTCTTC. As protein: CATKLRESPNEQFF.

V usage is TRBV10-2 and J usage is TRBJ1-5; D is unresolved. This CDR3 has 15 amino acids. Trimming removed 1 base at V and 7 bases at J, with 14 bases between. The germline V gene has CDR1 WSHSY and CDR2 SAAADI. The chain's CDR3 is CASSEYWQTPQPQHF. CDR3 nucleotides: TGCGCCAGCAGTGAGTATTGGCAGACTCCCCAGCCCCAGCATTTT.

There are a few counts of this clone. V usage is TRBV7-8 and J usage is TRBJ1-1; 7 bases fit TRBD1. CDR3 size: 13 residues. Germline V CDR1 and CDR2: SGHVS, FQNEAQ. The trim removed 4 bases at V and 4 bases at J, leaving 3 bases unmatched. In nucleotides, the CDR3 is TGTGCCAGCAGCTATTCAGGGGGCACTGAAGCTTTCTTT. This translates into CASSYSGGTEAFF.

J is TRBJ2-3 and V is TRBV9; 8 positions agree with TRBD2. The V gene's germline CDR1 is SGDLS and CDR2 YYNGEE. The CDR3 is 15 residues long. V lost 4 bases and J lost 4; bases outside the gene matches: 8. The DNA of the CDR3 is TGTGCCAGCAGCTTCCGGCGGGAGGCGTCAGATACGCAGTATTTT. Its protein is CASSFRREASDTQYF.

The chain joins TRBV7-3 to TRBJ2-2, with no clear D. This CDR3 has 13 amino acids. With 3 bases removed from V and 8 bases from J, the gap between germline ends came to 10 bases. The germline V gene encodes CDR1 SGHTA and CDR2 FQGTGA. CDR3 amino acids: CASSFNPKGELFF. Written as DNA, the CDR3 is TGTGCCAGCAGCTTCAACCCTAAGGGGGAGCTGTTTTTT.

DNA of the CDR3: TGTGCCAGCAGTGAAGTTGTCAGGGAAGCTTTCTTT. Its protein product is CASSEVVREAFF. The gene calls are TRBV6-1 and TRBJ1-1; D not certain. From germline, CDR1 is MNHNS and CDR2 SASEGT. The CDR3 sequence is 12 residues long. V lost 1 base, J lost 8 bases, and 8 bases lay in between.

CDR3 in amino acids: CASSQSRQAYIRETQYF. The CDR3 nucleotides read TGTGCCAGCAGCCAATCGCGACAGGCCTATATTCGAGAGACCCAGTACTTC. The chain joins TRBV14 to TRBJ2-5; a weak D match, TRBD1 (6 bases). The CDR3 contains 17 residues. The germline V gene has CDR1 SGHDN and CDR2 FVKESK. The germline V and J ends were trimmed by 2 bases and 4 bases, with 20 bases remaining between them.

The V gene is TRBV19, the J gene TRBJ1-4; D is possibly TRBD1 (6 bases). With 4 bases removed from V and 5 bases from J, the gap between germline ends came to 17 bases. CDR1 LNHDA and CDR2 SQIVND come from the germline V gene (reference sequence). CDR3 length equals 16 residues. CDR3 sequence: CASSKQQGLGNEKLFF. The CDR3 nucleotides are TGTGCCAGTAGTAAACAACAGGGCCTTGGGAATGAAAAACTGTTTTTT.

The chain has TRBV4-3 and TRBJ2-1; a weak D match, TRBD2 (5 bases). Germline V gene lookup returns CDR1 LGHNA and CDR2 YSLEER. The V end lost 3 bases, the J end lost 6 bases, and 6 bases lay between the germline ends. The CDR3 is 12 amino acids. The CDR3 loop reads CASSHTSNEQFF. Here the CDR3 DNA reads TGCGCCAGCAGCCATACTAGCAATGAGCAGTTCTTC.

The DNA for the CDR3 is TGTGCCAGCAGATATGACAGGGACCAAGAGACCCAGTACTTC. Its protein product is CASRYDRDQETQYF. The chain couples TRBV6-5 to TRBJ2-5; 7 bases line up with TRBD1. CDR1 is MNHEY and CDR2 is SVGAGI in the germline V gene. This CDR3 region has 14 residues. V lost 6 bases, J lost 0 bases, and 4 bases stayed unmatched.

The rearrangement joins TRBV10-3 to TRBJ2-7; TRBD2 matches 11 bases. The CDR3 totals 16 residues. V lost 0 bases, J lost 7 bases, and 8 bases stayed unmatched. Germline lookup yields CDR1 ENHRY and CDR2 SYGVKD. CDR3 bases: TGTGCCATCAGTGAGTCGCGGCTAGCGGGAGGCCGGGAGCAGTACTTC. It codes for CAISESRLAGGREQYF.

This CDR3 is CASRAGGSTYNEQFF. The CDR3 DNA reads TGTGCCAGCAGGGCGGGGGGCTCAACCTACAATGAGCAGTTCTTC. V gene TRBV28 combines with J gene TRBJ2-1, with 8 positions matching TRBD2. CDR3 length: 15 amino acids. V lost 6 bases, J lost 2 bases, and 6 bases stayed unmatched. Germline V gene data show CDR1 as MDHEN and CDR2 as SYDVKM.

The rearrangement links TRBV7-9 to TRBJ2-1; TRBD2 agrees at 10 bases. After removal of 5 bases from V and 5 bases from J, the junction contained 15 bases not matched to a gene. The CDR3 covers 18 residues. Germline loops: CDR1 SEHNR, CDR2 FQNEAQ (reference sequence). CDR3 region: CASSPMGASGRYNNEQFF. CDR3 coding DNA: TGTGCCAGCAGCCCTATGGGAGCTAGCGGGAGATACAACAATGAGCAGTTCTTC.

This rearrangement joins TRBV29-1 to TRBJ2-7, with D maybe TRBD1 (6 bases). Germline V gene lookup returns CDR1 SQVTM and CDR2 ANQGSEA. With 4 bases removed from V and 3 bases from J, the gap between germline ends came to 10 bases. The CDR3 length is 12 residues. CDR3 sequence: CSVAVDSYEQYF. CDR3 DNA sequence: TGCAGCGTTGCCGTGGACAGCTACGAGCAGTACTTC.

This clone appeared a single time. The chain joins TRBV6-5 to TRBJ1-6; D uncertain. Per germline, CDR1 MNHEY and CDR2 SVGAGI. Trimming cost V 3 bases and J 3 bases, with 12 bases left between them. The CDR3 runs 16 residues. The CDR3 DNA follows: TGTGCCAGCAGTTATTCTGGGAGACTCTATAATTCACCCCTCCACTTT. Protein sequence: CASSYSGRLYNSPLHF.

The chain has TRBV30 and TRBJ2-5; TRBD1 matches at 7 bases. J lost 5 bases, V lost 3 bases, and 9 bases had no gene match. The CDR3 length is 14 residues. Per the germline V gene, CDR1 is GTSNPN and CDR2 is SVGIG (reference sequence). CDR3 nucleotide sequence: TGTGCCTGGAGCCCCGGGACAGTCAAGGAGACCCAGTACTTC. Protein: CAWSPGTVKETQYF. Looking up the rest from reference TRBV30 and TRBJ2-5 gives the full variable domain: SQTIHQWPATLVQPVGSPLSLECTVEGTSNPNLYWYRQAAGRGLQLLFYSVGIGQISSEVPQNLSASRPQDRQFILSSKKLLLSDSGFYLCAWSPGTVKETQYFGPGTRLLVL.

The chain is built from TRBV19 and TRBJ1-3; D is unresolved. CDR3 size: 14 residues. Germline-derived CDR1 and CDR2 are LNHDA and SQIVND (reference sequence). The V and J ends lost 8 bases and 0 bases respectively, with 11 bases between them. CDR3 sequence reads: CASGQVSSGNTIYF. CDR3 nucleotides: TGTGCCAGTGGTCAAGTTAGCTCTGGAAACACCATATATTTT. The whole variable domain, filled in from reference TRBV19 and TRBJ1-3, reads DGGITQSPKYLFRKEGQNVTLSCEQNLNHDAMYWYRQDPGQGLRLIYYSQIVNDFQKGDIAEGYSVSREKKESFPLTVTSAQKNPTAFYLCASGQVSSGNTIYFGEGSWLTVV.

This chain links TRBV10-3 with TRBJ1-5, with a weak D call TRBD1 (5 bases). Germline assignment: CDR1 ENHRY and CDR2 SYGVKD. The CDR3 totals 13 residues. V lost 6 bases and J lost 4, with 10 bases in between. The CDR3 is CAIRSGINQPQHF. CDR3 in DNA: TGTGCCATCAGGTCAGGGATAAATCAGCCCCAGCATTTT.

The chain joins TRBV5-1 to TRBJ2-1, with TRBD2 matching 8 bases. Germline V gives CDR1 SGHRS, CDR2 YFSETQ. This CDR3 contains 15 residues. Losses at the gene ends were 4 bases for V and 7 bases for J; bases not matched to a gene: 10. The CDR3 region has the DNA TGCGCCAGCAGCAGGAACCCAGCGGGAGATAATGAGCAGTTCTTC. Protein: CASSRNPAGDNEQFF.

The V call is TRBV5-4, the J call TRBJ2-2, with D maybe TRBD2 (5 bases). The CDR3 is 16 residues long. Germline V CDR1 and CDR2: SGHNT, YYREEE (reference sequence). V dropped 0 bases and J dropped 6 bases, with 15 bases sitting between them. The CDR3 DNA reads as TGTGCCAGCAGCTTGGAGTCGGGGAGTCCCCCCGGGGAGCTGTTTTTT. Translating it yields CASSLESGSPPGELFF.

V is TRBV5-1 and J is TRBJ2-1; TRBD1 aligns across 7 bases. J was trimmed by 5 bases and V by 0 bases; bases with no gene match: 5. This CDR3 region has 15 residues. Per germline, CDR1 SGHRS and CDR2 YFSETQ. The chain's CDR3 is CASSLDGTVHNEQFF. The CDR3, as DNA: TGCGCCAGCAGCTTGGATGGGACAGTCCACAATGAGCAGTTCTTC.